This is a list of T cell receptor beta chains from one sample in a study of CD8+ T cells in alopecia areata. Clones were read by immunoSEQ multiplex PCR, and TCRdb kept only the in-frame ones, dropping some. The sample includes under 200,000 clones, roughly 60% of them seen just once. The sequences come from CD4+ T cells sorted from blood, collected at week 24, from a patient treated with tofacitinib. Receptors were obtained from a human donor with alopecia areata. The CDR3 runs from the conserved cysteine through the conserved F or W. A D gene is named only where the DNA matches it firmly. Some rows mark clone size as missing; the rest say once, few, many or name a class of expanded clone.

j_call v_call clone_size d_call cdr3_nt cdr3_aa
TRBJ1-2 TRBV4-1 . . TGCGCCAGCAGCCAATTGGGACTCTATGGCTACACCTTC CASSQLGLYGYTF
TRBJ1-3 TRBV6-5 . . TGTGCCAGTAAACTATTTTCTGGAAACACCATATATTTT CASKLFSGNTIYF
TRBJ2-1 TRBV7-8 few TRBD2 TGTGCCAGCAGCTTACGTGCCGGGACTAGCTCCTACAATGAGCAGTTCTTC CASSLRAGTSSYNEQFF
TRBJ2-1 TRBV7-3 few TRBD2 TGTGCCAGCAGCTCCGGACTAGCGGGGGGGCAACAGTTCTTC CASSSGLAGGQQFF
TRBJ1-1 TRBV30 once . TGTGCCTGGAGTGTCCGTGGTCAGACGGCTTTCTTT CAWSVRGQTAFF
TRBJ1-1 TRBV29-1 . . TGCAGCGTAGGGCAGGTACTGATGAACACTGAAGCTTTCTTT CSVGQVLMNTEAFF
TRBJ1-5 TRBV30 . TRBD1 TGTGCCTGGAGTCGACAGGGATATCAGCCCCAGCATTTT CAWSRQGYQPQHF
TRBJ2-7 TRBV11-1 . . TGTGCCAGCAGTTGGGACGGCTACGAGCAGTACTTC CASSWDGYEQYF
TRBJ2-3 TRBV6-1 once . TGTGCCAGCAGTGAATTGGTCGGCTACAACACAGATACGCAGTATTTT CASSELVGYNTDTQYF
TRBJ2-6 TRBV11-2 . . TGTGCCAGCAGCCTCCCGACTGGGGCCAACGTCCTGACTTTC CASSLPTGANVLTF
TRBJ2-1 TRBV14 . TRBD2 TGTGCCAGCAGCGAAGCGGGGTTATACAATGAGCAGTTCTTC CASSEAGLYNEQFF
TRBJ1-2 TRBV30 . . TGTGCCTGGAGCGGGAGCAGCTATGGCTACACCTTC CAWSGSSYGYTF
TRBJ1-1 TRBV29-1 . TRBD1 TGCAGCGTTGGACAGGGGAGGATGAACACTGAAGCTTTCTTT CSVGQGRMNTEAFF
TRBJ2-1 TRBV4-1 once TRBD2 TGCGCCAGCAGCCTTAAGCCAGCGGGGGCCCGAGATGAGCAGTTCTTC CASSLKPAGARDEQFF
TRBJ2-7 TRBV2 . . TGTGCCAGCAGGCTCCCTGGGCAGTCCTACGAGCAGTACTTC CASRLPGQSYEQYF
TRBJ2-5 TRBV21-1 once . TGTGCCAGCAGCAAAACAGGGGTAGTTTACTTC CASSKTGVVYF
TRBJ2-1 TRBV4-1 . . TGCGCCAGCAGCCAAGATTGGAATGAGCAGTTCTTC CASSQDWNEQFF